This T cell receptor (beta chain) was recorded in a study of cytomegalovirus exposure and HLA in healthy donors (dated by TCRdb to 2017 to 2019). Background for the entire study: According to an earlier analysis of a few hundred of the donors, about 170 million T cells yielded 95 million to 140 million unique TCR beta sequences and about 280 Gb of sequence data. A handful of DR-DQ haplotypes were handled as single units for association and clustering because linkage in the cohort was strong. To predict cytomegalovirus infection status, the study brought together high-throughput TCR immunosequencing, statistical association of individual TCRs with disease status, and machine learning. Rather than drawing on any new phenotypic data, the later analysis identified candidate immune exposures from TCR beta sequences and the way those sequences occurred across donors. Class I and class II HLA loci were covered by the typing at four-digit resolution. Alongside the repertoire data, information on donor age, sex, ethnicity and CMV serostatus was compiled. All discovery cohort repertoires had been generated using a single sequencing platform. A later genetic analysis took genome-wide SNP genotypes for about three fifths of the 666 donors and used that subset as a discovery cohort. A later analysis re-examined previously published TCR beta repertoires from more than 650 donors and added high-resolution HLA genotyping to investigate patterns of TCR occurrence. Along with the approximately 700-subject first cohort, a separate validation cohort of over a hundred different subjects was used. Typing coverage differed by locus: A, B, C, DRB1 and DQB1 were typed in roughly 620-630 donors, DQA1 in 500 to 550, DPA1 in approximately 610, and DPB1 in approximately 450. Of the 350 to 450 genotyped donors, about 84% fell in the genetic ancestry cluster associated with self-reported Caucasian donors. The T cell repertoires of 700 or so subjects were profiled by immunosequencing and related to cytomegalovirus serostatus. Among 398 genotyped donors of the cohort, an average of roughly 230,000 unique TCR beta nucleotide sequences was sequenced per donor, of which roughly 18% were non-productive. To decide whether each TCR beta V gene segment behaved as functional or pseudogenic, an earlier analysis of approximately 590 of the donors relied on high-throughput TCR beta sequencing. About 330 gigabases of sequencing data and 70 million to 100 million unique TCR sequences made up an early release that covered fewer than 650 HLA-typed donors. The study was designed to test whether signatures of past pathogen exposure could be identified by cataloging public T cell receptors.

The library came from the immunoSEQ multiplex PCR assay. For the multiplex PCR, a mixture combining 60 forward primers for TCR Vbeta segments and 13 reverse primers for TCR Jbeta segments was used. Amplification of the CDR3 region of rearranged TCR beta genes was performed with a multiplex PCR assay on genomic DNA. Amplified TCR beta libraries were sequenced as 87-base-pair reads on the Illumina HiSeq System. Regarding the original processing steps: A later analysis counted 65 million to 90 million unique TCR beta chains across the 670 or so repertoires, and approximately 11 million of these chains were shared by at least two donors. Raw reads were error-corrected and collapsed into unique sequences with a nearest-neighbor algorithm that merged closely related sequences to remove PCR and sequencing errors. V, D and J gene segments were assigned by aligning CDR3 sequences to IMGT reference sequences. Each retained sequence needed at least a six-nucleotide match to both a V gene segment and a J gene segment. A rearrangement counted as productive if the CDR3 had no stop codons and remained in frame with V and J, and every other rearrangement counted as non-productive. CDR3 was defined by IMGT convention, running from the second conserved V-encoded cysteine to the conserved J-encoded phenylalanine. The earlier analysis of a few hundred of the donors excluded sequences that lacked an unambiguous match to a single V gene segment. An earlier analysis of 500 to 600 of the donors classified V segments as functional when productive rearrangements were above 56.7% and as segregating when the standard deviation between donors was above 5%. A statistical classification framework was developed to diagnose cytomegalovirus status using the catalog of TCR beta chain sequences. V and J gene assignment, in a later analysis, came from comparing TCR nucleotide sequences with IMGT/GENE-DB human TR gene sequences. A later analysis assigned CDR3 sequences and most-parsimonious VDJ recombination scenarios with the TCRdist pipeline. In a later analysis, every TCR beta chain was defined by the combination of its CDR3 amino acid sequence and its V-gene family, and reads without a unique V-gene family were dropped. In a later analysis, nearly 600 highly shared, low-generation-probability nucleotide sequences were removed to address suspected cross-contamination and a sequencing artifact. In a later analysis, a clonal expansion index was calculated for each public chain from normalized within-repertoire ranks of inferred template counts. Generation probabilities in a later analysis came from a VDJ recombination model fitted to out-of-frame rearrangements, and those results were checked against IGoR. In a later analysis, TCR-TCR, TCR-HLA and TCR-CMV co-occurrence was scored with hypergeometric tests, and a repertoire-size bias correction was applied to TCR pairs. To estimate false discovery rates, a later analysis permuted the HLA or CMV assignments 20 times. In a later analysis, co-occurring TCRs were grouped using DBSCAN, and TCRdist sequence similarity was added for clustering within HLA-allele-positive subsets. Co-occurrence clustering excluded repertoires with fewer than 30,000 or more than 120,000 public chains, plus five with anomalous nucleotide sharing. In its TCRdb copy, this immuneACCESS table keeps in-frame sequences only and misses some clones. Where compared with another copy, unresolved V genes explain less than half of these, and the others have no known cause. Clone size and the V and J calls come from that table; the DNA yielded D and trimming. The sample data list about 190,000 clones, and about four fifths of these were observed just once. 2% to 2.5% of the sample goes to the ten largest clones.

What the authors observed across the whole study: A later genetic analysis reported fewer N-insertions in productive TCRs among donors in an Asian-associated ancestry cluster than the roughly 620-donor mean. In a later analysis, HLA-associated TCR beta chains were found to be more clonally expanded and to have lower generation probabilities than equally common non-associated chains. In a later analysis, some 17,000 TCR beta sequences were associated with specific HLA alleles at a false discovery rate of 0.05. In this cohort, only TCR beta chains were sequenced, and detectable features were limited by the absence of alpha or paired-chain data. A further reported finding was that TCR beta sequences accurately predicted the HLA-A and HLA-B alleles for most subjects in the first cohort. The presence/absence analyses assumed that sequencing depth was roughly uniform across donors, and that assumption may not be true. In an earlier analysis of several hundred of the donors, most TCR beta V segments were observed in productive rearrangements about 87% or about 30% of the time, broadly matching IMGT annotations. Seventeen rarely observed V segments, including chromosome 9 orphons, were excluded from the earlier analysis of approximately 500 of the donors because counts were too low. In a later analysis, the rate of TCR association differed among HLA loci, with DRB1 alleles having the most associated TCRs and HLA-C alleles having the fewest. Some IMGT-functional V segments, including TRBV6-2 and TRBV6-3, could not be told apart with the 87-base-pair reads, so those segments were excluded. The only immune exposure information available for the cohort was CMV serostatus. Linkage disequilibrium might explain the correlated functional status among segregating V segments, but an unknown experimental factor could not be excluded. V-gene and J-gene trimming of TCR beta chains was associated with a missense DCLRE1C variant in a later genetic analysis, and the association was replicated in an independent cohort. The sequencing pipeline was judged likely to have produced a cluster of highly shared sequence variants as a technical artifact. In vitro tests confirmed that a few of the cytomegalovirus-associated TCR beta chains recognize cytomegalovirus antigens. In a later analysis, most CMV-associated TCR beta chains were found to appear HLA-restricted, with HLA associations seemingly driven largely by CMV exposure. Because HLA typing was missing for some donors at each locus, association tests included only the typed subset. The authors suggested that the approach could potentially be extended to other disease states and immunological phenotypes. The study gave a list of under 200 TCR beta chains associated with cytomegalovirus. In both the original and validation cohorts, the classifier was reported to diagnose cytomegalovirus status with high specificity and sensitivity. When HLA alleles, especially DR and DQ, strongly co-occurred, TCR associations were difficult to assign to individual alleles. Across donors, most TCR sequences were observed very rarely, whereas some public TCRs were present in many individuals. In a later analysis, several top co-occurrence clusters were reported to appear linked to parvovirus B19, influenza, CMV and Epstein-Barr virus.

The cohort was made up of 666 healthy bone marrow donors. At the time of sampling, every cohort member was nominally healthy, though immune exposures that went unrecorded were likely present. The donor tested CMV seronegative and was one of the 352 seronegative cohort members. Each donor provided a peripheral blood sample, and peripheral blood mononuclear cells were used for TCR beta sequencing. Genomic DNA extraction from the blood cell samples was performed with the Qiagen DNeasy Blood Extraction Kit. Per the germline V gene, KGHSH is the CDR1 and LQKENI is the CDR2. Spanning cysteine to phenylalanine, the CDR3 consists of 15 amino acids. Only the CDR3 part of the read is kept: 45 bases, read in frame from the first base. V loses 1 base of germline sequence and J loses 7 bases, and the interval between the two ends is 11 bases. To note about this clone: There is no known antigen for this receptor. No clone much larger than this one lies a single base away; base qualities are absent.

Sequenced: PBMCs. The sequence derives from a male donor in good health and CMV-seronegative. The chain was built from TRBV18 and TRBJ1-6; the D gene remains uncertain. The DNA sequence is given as TGTGCCAGCTCACCACGTGAGGGAGGGAATTCACCCCTCCACTTT. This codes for CASSPREGGNSPLHF.